This T cell receptor beta chain originates from a study of blood T cell repertoires in COVID-19. Overall study: COVID-19 samples from acute and convalescent phases originated in the United States, Italy and Spain. PBMCs, B-cell-depleted T cells, or T cells were the source of the cDNA or gDNA that made up the material.

Unmatched junction bases numbered 3, after V lost 3 bases and J lost 1 base. The V gene's germline CDR1 is KGHSH and CDR2 LQKENI. This CDR3 contains 15 residues. Authors' processing steps: Amplification of reference gene primers provided the estimated nucleated cell counts. Repertoires were generated with immunoSEQ multiplex PCR, while TCRdb's copy carries only in-frame clones and drops some. V, J and clone size were drawn from that table, and D and trimming were deduced from the DNA. The repertoire holds tens of thousands of clones, about 85% seen once, with roughly 5.5% in the top ten. The origin of this receptor is an elderly man with acute or convalescent COVID-19. J is TRBJ1-3 and V is TRBV18; 7 bases align to TRBD1. The sample taken for sequencing was peripheral blood. The CDR3 sequence is CASSPGTVSGNTIYF. DNA of the CDR3: TGTGCCAGCTCACCCGGGACAGTGTCTGGAAACACCATATATTTT.